These T cell receptor beta chains were read from a single sample in a study of beta chain features in type 1 diabetes. Sequenced by immunoSEQ multiplex PCR; TCRdb stores in-frame clones only, minus some. The sample lists about 370,000 clones, 8% to 10% seen once, with about 0.6% in the top ten. Sequences were obtained from central memory CD4+ T cells from blood. These receptor sequences come from a man younger than 40 with type 1 diabetes. Each CDR3 is given with its conserved first and last residue. D genes are given only for firm matches. Size is stated for part of the rows, as once, few or many counts, or as a class when the clone is expanded.

v_gene	abundance	j_gene	d_gene	CDR3aa	CDR3nt
TRBV7-9	few	TRBJ2-3	.	CASSLGSGGPDTQYF	TGTGCCAGCAGCTTAGGGTCTGGGGGCCCAGATACGCAGTATTTT
TRBV28	few	TRBJ1-5	.	CASNTQPQHF	TGTGCCAGCAATACGCAGCCCCAGCATTTT
TRBV5-1	many	TRBJ1-1	.	CASSLHRMNTEAFF	TGCGCCAGCAGCTTGCATCGGATGAACACTGAAGCTTTCTTT
TRBV7-2	few	TRBJ2-5	.	CASTQGFSQTQYF	TGTGCCAGCACCCAAGGGTTCAGTCAGACCCAGTACTTC
TRBV25-1	few	TRBJ2-7	.	CATSLNYEQYF	TGTGCCACCTCCCTCAACTACGAGCAGTACTTC
TRBV25-1	few	TRBJ2-5	.	CASSESKGPYAETQYF	TGTGCCAGCAGTGAATCAAAGGGACCCTACGCGGAGACCCAGTACTTC
TRBV11-2	few	TRBJ1-1	.	CASSSGPITEAFF	TGTGCCAGCAGCTCGGGACCGATCACTGAAGCTTTCTTT
TRBV15	.	TRBJ2-6	.	CATSRAGAGANVLTF	TGTGCCACCAGCAGAGCAGGGGCTGGGGCCAACGTCCTGACTTTC
TRBV18	.	TRBJ2-1	.	CASSPSWGTQSEQFF	TGTGCCAGCTCACCCTCCTGGGGGACGCAGTCTGAGCAGTTCTTC
TRBV5-1	few	TRBJ2-4	.	CASSRVGLALGNIQYF	TGCGCCAGCAGCCGTGTAGGACTTGCACTTGGAAACATTCAGTACTTC
TRBV7-2	many	TRBJ2-5	.	CASSLSGARETQYF	TGTGCCAGCAGCTTGTCTGGGGCACGGGAGACCCAGTACTTC
TRBV5-8	many	TRBJ2-4	.	CASSLDLNIQYF	TGTGCCAGCAGCTTGGACTTAAACATTCAGTACTTC
TRBV7-9	.	TRBJ2-1	.	CASSLDRNEQFF	TGTGCCAGCAGCTTAGATCGCAATGAGCAGTTCTTC
TRBV2	.	TRBJ1-1	.	CASSERTGNTEAFF	TGTGCCAGCAGTGAGAGGACTGGGAACACTGAAGCTTTCTTT
TRBV6-1	few	TRBJ2-3	.	CASSQDRYRLLTGTDTQYF	TGTGCCAGCAGTCAAGACAGGTATCGCCTCCTTACAGGGACAGATACGCAGTATTTT
TRBV2	few	TRBJ1-2	.	CASNLLGNYYGYTF	TGTGCCAGCAACCTCCTTGGGAATTACTATGGCTACACCTTC
TRBV19	many	TRBJ2-3	TRBD2	CASSMTSGSSTDTQYF	TGTGCCAGTAGTATGACTAGCGGATCTAGCACAGATACGCAGTATTTT
TRBV5-1	.	TRBJ2-2	TRBD1	CASSFTDRDRRAGELFF	TGCGCCAGCAGCTTCACAGACCGGGACAGGAGGGCCGGGGAGCTGTTTTTT
TRBV18	.	TRBJ2-2	.	CASSLNFGTPGTGELFF	TGTGCCAGCTCATTAAATTTCGGGACCCCGGGCACCGGGGAGCTGTTTTTT
TRBV5-6	few	TRBJ2-5	TRBD1	CASSFRDSQETQYF	TGTGCCAGCAGCTTTCGGGACAGCCAAGAGACCCAGTACTTC
TRBV18	many	TRBJ1-3	.	CASSPPSGRINTIYF	TGTGCCAGCTCACCACCGTCTGGGAGAATAAACACCATATATTTT
TRBV11-2	.	TRBJ1-4	.	CASSLVSGGEKLFF	TGTGCCAGCAGCTTAGTGTCGGGGGGTGAAAAACTGTTTTTT
TRBV18	few	TRBJ1-5	TRBD1	CASSPRQGDSNQPQHF	TGTGCCAGCTCACCTAGACAGGGAGATAGCAATCAGCCCCAGCATTTT
TRBV5-1	.	TRBJ2-3	TRBD2	CASSAGTSARTDTQYF	TGCGCCAGCAGCGCGGGGACTAGCGCCCGCACAGATACGCAGTATTTT
TRBV2	many	TRBJ1-2	.	CASLDRMGFGGYTF	TGTGCCAGCCTCGACAGAATGGGCTTTGGTGGCTACACCTTC
TRBV6-5	few	TRBJ2-3	.	CATRSGSDTQYF	TGTGCCACTCGGTCAGGGTCAGATACGCAGTATTTT
TRBV7-2	few	TRBJ2-1	.	CASSLGRNEQFF	TGTGCCAGCAGCTTAGGTCGAAATGAGCAGTTCTTC
TRBV6-1	many	TRBJ2-2	.	CASRSSWNTGELFF	TGTGCCAGCCGCTCTAGCTGGAACACCGGGGAGCTGTTTTTT
TRBV11-3	few	TRBJ2-2	.	CASSLGAGSNTGELFF	TGTGCCAGCAGCTTAGGGGCAGGGTCTAACACCGGGGAGCTGTTTTTT
TRBV11-2	.	TRBJ2-2	.	CASSLDGGYTGELFF	TGTGCCAGCAGCTTAGATGGAGGGTACACCGGGGAGCTGTTTTTT
TRBV4-3	.	TRBJ1-5	.	CASSQDPTVNQPQHF	TGCGCCAGCAGCCAAGATCCCACGGTCAATCAGCCCCAGCATTTT
TRBV5-4	few	TRBJ1-5	.	CASSLGPGASKYQPQHF	TGTGCCAGCAGCTTGGGTCCGGGGGCGTCTAAGTATCAGCCCCAGCATTTT
TRBV10-2	few	TRBJ1-1	.	CASSEWQTNTEAFF	TGCGCCAGCAGTGAGTGGCAGACGAACACTGAAGCTTTCTTT
TRBV18	few	TRBJ1-1	.	CASSREGVGTEAFF	TGTGCCAGCTCCCGGGAGGGCGTGGGCACTGAAGCTTTCTTT
TRBV5-6	few	TRBJ2-7	.	CASSLRGGREQYF	TGTGCCAGCAGCTTGCGGGGAGGACGGGAGCAGTACTTC
TRBV6-5	.	TRBJ1-5	.	CASRPNRRNQPQHF	TGTGCCAGCAGGCCCAACAGGCGCAATCAGCCCCAGCATTTT
TRBV28	few	TRBJ2-2	.	CANQEGSGGELFF	TGTGCCAACCAGGAGGGGTCCGGCGGGGAGCTGTTTTTT
TRBV6-1	few	TRBJ1-1	TRBD1	CASRDAQGGTEAFF	TGTGCCAGCAGAGACGCACAGGGGGGCACTGAAGCTTTCTTT
TRBV4-1	few	TRBJ2-7	TRBD1	CASSQQAGTGSYEQYF	TGCGCCAGCAGCCAACAGGCGGGGACAGGTTCCTACGAGCAGTACTTC
TRBV20-1	.	TRBJ1-2	.	CLPEGYGYTF	TGTCTCCCCGAGGGCTATGGCTACACCTTC
TRBV27	.	TRBJ1-1	TRBD1	CASSPSHTGATEAFF	TGTGCCAGCAGCCCCTCTCATACAGGGGCCACTGAAGCTTTCTTT